The 18 T cell receptor beta chains in this list originate from one sample, sequenced in a study of vaccination effects on CD4 cells after COVID-19. Profiling relied on immunoSEQ multiplex PCR, and the TCRdb table lists in-frame clones only, not all of them. Here the sample spans tens of thousands of clones, around 72% being singletons. Ahead of sequencing, the ViraFEST assay grew antigen-specific CD4+ T cells using viral peptide pools. Researchers isolated CD4+ T cells once ten to eleven days of culture had elapsed. Recipients of the vaccine had no prior SARS-CoV-2 infection and negative nucleocapsid antibodies. These receptors are not linked to any known antigen. Specimen: CD4+ T cells from PBMCs cultured with HCoV-OC43 spike peptides, collected before COVID-19 vaccination. The subset denotes: HCoV-OC43 spike overlapping peptide pool stimulation. Source of these receptors: a human donor who received a COVID-19 vaccine.

This rearrangement joins TRBV2 to TRBJ1-5; D perhaps matches TRBD1 (5 bases). The germline V gene encodes CDR1 SNHLY and CDR2 FYNNEI. The CDR3 has 14 residues. V was trimmed by 7 bases and J by 2 bases, leaving 12 bases between them. In DNA form, the CDR3 reads TGTGCCAGCAATCGCGGGGGGGGCAATCAGCCCCAGCATTTT. This translates into CASNRGGGNQPQHF.

The chain links TRBV24-1 to TRBJ2-2; a weak D match, TRBD1 (6 bases). The CDR3 is 14 amino acids. V was cut by 7 bases and J by 2 bases, with 10 bases left in between. Germline CDR1 is KGHDR and CDR2 is SFDVKD. CDR3 DNA sequence: TGTGCCACCAGCAGAGGGGGAAACACCGGGGAGCTGTTTTTT. Protein: CATSRGGNTGELFF.

V usage is TRBV4-1 and J usage is TRBJ2-5, with 11 bases aligning to TRBD2. This CDR3 comprises 16 residues. Germline V gene sequence: CDR1 MGHRA, CDR2 YSYEKL. J was trimmed by 6 bases and V by 8 bases; bases with no gene match: 14. CDR3 in amino acids: CASSATSGGLGKTQYF. For the CDR3, the DNA is TGCGCCAGCTCGGCAACTAGCGGGGGACTTGGGAAGACCCAGTACTTC.

This clone showed up just a few times. The chain combines TRBV5-1 with TRBJ1-1; D possibly corresponds to TRBD1 (6 bases). Trimming cost V 0 bases and J 1 base, with 7 bases left between them. The CDR3 is 14 residues long. The germline V gene encodes CDR1 SGHRS and CDR2 YFSETQ. CDR3 DNA sequence: TGCGCCAGCAGCTTGGAGACAGGGAACACTGAAGCTTTCTTT. As protein: CASSLETGNTEAFF.

This clone was seen a handful of times. This chain uses TRBV19 with TRBJ1-1; TRBD1 matches at 11 bases. V shed 2 bases and J 5 bases; nucleotides not matched to a gene: 10. The germline V gene encodes CDR1 LNHDA and CDR2 SQIVND (reference sequence). This CDR3 is 17 amino acids long. The CDR3 DNA reads as TGTGCCAGTAGTATAAGGGACAGGGGGATCGGGGATACTGAAGCTTTCTTT. Encoded protein: CASSIRDRGIGDTEAFF.

This chain uses TRBV5-1 with TRBJ2-5; D not resolved. The CDR3 length is 14 residues. The ends were cut back, 0 bases at V and 3 bases at J, with 9 bases in the middle. Germline V gene sequence: CDR1 SGHRS, CDR2 YFSETQ. The CDR3: CASSLGHSKETQYF. The DNA for the CDR3 is TGCGCCAGCAGCTTGGGACACTCAAAAGAGACCCAGTACTTC.

This sequence joins TRBV6-1 and TRBJ1-1; no reliable D call. V was trimmed by 3 bases and J by 3 bases, leaving 14 bases between them. CDR1 and CDR2 (germline): MNHNS, SASEGT. The CDR3 spans 15 residues. Here the CDR3 reads CASSDLSLAYTEAFF. The CDR3 coding sequence is TGTGCCAGCAGTGACCTCTCTTTGGCTTACACTGAAGCTTTCTTT.

The rearrangement links TRBV18 to TRBJ2-7; D gene ambiguous. Germline loops: CDR1 KGHSH, CDR2 LQKENI. This CDR3 is built from 13 residues. V was clipped by 4 bases and J by 3 bases, with 10 bases between them. The CDR3 DNA follows: TGTGCCAGCTCACTCGCAAAAATCTACGAGCAGTACGTC. Its translation: CASSLAKIYEQYV.

Here the CDR3 DNA reads TGTGCCAGCAGTTTTTCGGCTAACACTGAAGCTTTCTTT. It is translated as CASSFSANTEAFF. The chain carries TRBV12-3 or TRBV12-4 and TRBJ1-1; D gene uncertain. V was cut by 3 bases and J by 2 bases, with 7 bases left in between. CDR3 length: 13 amino acids.

This chain joins TRBV3-1 (or the pseudogene TRBV3-2) and TRBJ2-7, with D possibly TRBD2 on 5 matching bases. The germline V gene encodes CDR1 LGHDT and CDR2 YNNKEL (reference sequence). Trimming left V 0 bases short and J 6 bases short, with 24 bases between. The CDR3 runs 18 residues. CDR3: CASSQETDLDTGLGEQYV. CDR3 nucleotide sequence: TGTGCCAGCAGCCAAGAAACCGACTTAGACACGGGATTAGGCGAGCAGTACGTC.

This sequence joins TRBV1 and TRBJ2-3; TRBD2, the D gene given by the table, was not confirmed from the DNA. TRBV1 is termed a pseudogene. The CDR3 loop spans 20 amino acids. CDR3 nucleotides: TGCACCAGCTTAAAAGTCCCCCCGCCTAGCGGGGAAACTAGCACAGATACGCAGTATTTT. Translated: CTSLKVPPPSGETSTDTQYF.

In DNA, the CDR3 is TGTGCCAGCAGCTTGGGCGGGGGACACTCCTACAATGAGCAGTTCTTC. Translating gives CASSLGGGHSYNEQFF. The gene calls are TRBV5-5 and TRBJ2-1; TRBD2 might be the D (7 bases). CDR1 SGHKS and CDR2 YYEKEE come from the germline V gene (reference sequence). CDR3 length equals 16 residues. V lost 0 bases and J lost 0, with 10 bases in between.

This clone was counted between two and nine times. The CDR3 bases are TGTGCCAGTCCTGAGGGCGGGACAAATTCACCCCTCCACTTT. It translates to CASPEGGTNSPLHF. V gene TRBV7-9 combines with J gene TRBJ1-6; a possible D gene is TRBD1 (6 bases). From germline, CDR1 is SEHNR and CDR2 FQNEAQ (reference sequence). V gave up 9 bases and J gave up 7 bases, with 16 bases separating them. The CDR3 is 14 residues long.

The chain joins TRBV10-2 to TRBJ1-6, with D possibly being TRBD1 (5 bases). CDR1 is WSHSY, CDR2 SAAADI, per germline. Between the trimmed V and J ends, which lost 10 bases and 8 bases, there was a span of 15 bases. CDR3 size: 13 residues. The CDR3 bases are TGCGCCACGTGCTTTCAAGGGGATTCACCCCTCCACTTT. Its protein is CATCFQGDSPLHF.

The J gene is TRBJ2-5, the V gene TRBV6-5; D is ambiguous. The CDR3 is made up of 13 amino acids. Per germline, CDR1 MNHEY and CDR2 SVGAGI. V shed 6 bases and J shed 3 bases, with 11 bases lying between them. The CDR3 sequence: CASRWPEKETQYF. The DNA of the CDR3 is TGTGCCAGCAGGTGGCCAGAAAAAGAGACCCAGTACTTC.

The chain links TRBV4-1 to TRBJ1-5; D is perhaps TRBD1 (6 bases). Germline loops: CDR1 MGHRA, CDR2 YSYEKL. The CDR3 runs 15 residues. Deletions cut 1 base from V and 5 bases from J, with 12 bases between. In DNA form, the CDR3 reads TGCGCCAGCAGCCAAGCCCGCAGGGGACATCAGCCCCAGCATTTT. This encodes CASSQARRGHQPQHF.

In its sample, this clone was seen a few times. The chain has TRBV6-5 and TRBJ1-1; D is undetermined. V lost 6 bases to trimming and J lost 1 base, with 15 bases between them. Germline V gene sequence: CDR1 MNHEY, CDR2 SVGAGI. CDR3 length equals 15 residues. For the CDR3, the DNA is TGTGCCAGCAGCCCCGCTACCGCGGGGAACACTGAAGCTTTCTTT. Its protein is CASSPATAGNTEAFF.

This clone was found once. This sequence joins TRBV28 and TRBJ1-2; no reliable D call. Germline V CDR1 and CDR2: MDHEN, SYDVKM. The CDR3 totals 14 residues. Trimming left V 3 bases short and J 6 bases short, with 14 bases between. As DNA, the CDR3 is TGTGCCAGCAGTTTTACGGGAAGGTCTCATGGCTACACCTTC. Translation: CASSFTGRSHGYTF.